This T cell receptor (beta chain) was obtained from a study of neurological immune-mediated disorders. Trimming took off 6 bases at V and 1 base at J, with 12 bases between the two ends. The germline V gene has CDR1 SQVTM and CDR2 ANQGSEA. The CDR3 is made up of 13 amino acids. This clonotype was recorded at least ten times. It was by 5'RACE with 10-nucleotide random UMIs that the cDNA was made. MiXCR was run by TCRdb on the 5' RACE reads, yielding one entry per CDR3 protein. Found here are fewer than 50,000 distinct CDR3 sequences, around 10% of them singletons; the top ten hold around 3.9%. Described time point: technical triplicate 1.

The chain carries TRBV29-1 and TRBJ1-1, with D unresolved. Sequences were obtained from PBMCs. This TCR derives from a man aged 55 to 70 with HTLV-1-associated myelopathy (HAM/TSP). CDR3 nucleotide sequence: TGCAGCGTAGTAAACGACGGGAACACTGAAGCTTTCTTT. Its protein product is CSVVNDGNTEAFF.